Given below is one TCR beta chain in context. Its target is unknown. The data originate from a study of T-cell reconstitution after alpha-beta-depleted transplantation in children. Study results and caveats: Several hundred expanded graft clones reportedly were the source of alpha-beta T cells about two months after transplant. Newly produced T cells mostly provided counts and TCRbeta diversity after one year, as hyperexpanded clones declined. The study traced high day-60 TCRbeta diversity in some patients to surviving recipient T cells and thymic progenitors.

V lost 3 bases to trimming and J lost 5 bases; unmatched junction nucleotides: 4. The germline V gene encodes CDR1 SGHVS and CDR2 FNYEAQ. This CDR3 comprises 15 residues. Unique molecular identifiers featured in how the TCRbeta library was prepared. A single record per CDR3 protein comes from TCRdb applying MiXCR to the PCR reads. Among approximately 50,000 distinct CDR3 sequences listed, around half were seen once. V is TRBV7-6 and J is TRBJ2-3; TRBD2 matches at 11 bases. The receptor comes from a boy younger than two with SCID, due to receive a stem cell transplant. Sequenced material: peripheral blood, taken before TCRalphabeta/CD19-depleted stem cell transplant. The CDR3 loop is CASSFSGGAEDTQYF. In DNA, the CDR3 is TGTGCCAGCAGCTTTAGCGGGGGGGCCGAAGATACGCAGTATTTT.